The present entry profiles one TCR beta chain with its context. This entry comes from a study of blood T cell repertoires in COVID-19. On the study more broadly: COVID-19 samples, acute and convalescent, were from the United States, Italy and Spain. The analysed material was cDNA or gDNA that came from T cells, B-cell-depleted T cells, or PBMCs.

Authors' methods: Counts of nucleated cells, estimated from reference gene primer amplification, were obtained. Profiled with immunoSEQ multiplex PCR; TCRdb holds only in-frame clones, not every one. The V and J calls and clone size are taken from that table; D and trimming were inferred from the DNA. The table has about 280,000 clones, around 90% seen once. The length of the CDR3 is 17 residues. V gave up 0 bases and J gave up 6 bases, with 20 bases separating them. Germline lookup yields CDR1 SGHTA and CDR2 FQGNSA. The sequenced material came from peripheral blood. The clonotype comes from a man aged 50 to 59 with acute or convalescent COVID-19. The chain recombines TRBV7-2 with TRBJ1-2; tentative D call: TRBD1 (6 bases). The CDR3 sequence: CASSLALGPQQGNGYTF. CDR3 nucleotide sequence: TGTGCCAGCAGCTTAGCGCTGGGTCCTCAACAGGGTAATGGCTACACCTTC.